This paragraph covers one TCR beta chain sequence. Its matching antigen is unknown. Some clones are missing from TCRdb's copy, which holds only in-frame ones; the method was immunoSEQ multiplex PCR. The top ten hold less than 3% of the sample, which has around 80,000 clones, about 87% seen once. The record originates from a study of OX40 agonist ivuxolimab in advanced cancers. Study at large: Those treated in dose escalation had hepatocellular carcinoma, melanoma, renal cell cancer or head and neck cancer. Checkpoint inhibitors had been given previously to approximately 41% of patients. Study-wide findings and caveats: In the 0.1-3.0 mg/kg groups, partial responders showed among the lowest expansion.

The J segment lost 2 bases and the V segment lost 0 bases, leaving 10 bases of the junction unmatched. The CDR3 extends over 17 amino acids. CDR1 and CDR2 (germline): MNHEY, SMNVEV (reference sequence). The sequence was collected from an adult with an advanced solid tumor such as melanoma, head and neck, liver or kidney cancer. The sample here was CD4+ or CD8+ T cells sorted from blood, taken in a trial of the OX40 agonist ivuxolimab. V usage is TRBV27 and J usage is TRBJ2-7; 7 nucleotides align to TRBD2. The CDR3 loop reads CASSLSRSGGGTYEQYF. DNA for the CDR3: TGTGCCAGCAGTTTATCTCGGTCCGGCGGGGGAACCTACGAGCAGTACTTC.